A single sample gave rise to the 32 T cell receptor beta chains below, sequenced in a study of cytomegalovirus exposure and HLA in healthy donors. The PCR employed 60 Vbeta primers together with 13 Jbeta primers. The data were produced by immunoSEQ multiplex PCR, yet TCRdb's version contains in-frame clones alone and is incomplete. Of over 40,000 clones listed, under 70% are singletons. The specimen was PBMCs. The origin of the receptors is a man in his fifties or sixties in good health and CMV-seropositive.

V is TRBV30 and J is TRBJ2-7; 8 positions agree with TRBD2. The CDR3 has 13 residues. Germline lookup yields CDR1 GTSNPN and CDR2 SVGIG (reference sequence). V lost 4 bases and J lost 2; bases outside the gene matches: 4. CDR3 sequence reads: CAWMRGEAYEQYF. The DNA for the CDR3 is TGTGCCTGGATGCGGGGGGAGGCCTACGAGCAGTACTTC.

The chain uses TRBV5-6 and TRBJ1-4, with D possibly matching TRBD1 (5 bases). This CDR3 spans 15 amino acids. Germline V gene lookup returns CDR1 SGHDT and CDR2 YYEEEE. With 3 bases removed from V and 0 bases from J, the gap between germline ends came to 9 bases. CDR3 coding DNA: TGTGCCAGCAGCTCGAGACAGACAACTAATGAAAAACTGTTTTTT. Translated: CASSSRQTTNEKLFF. The variable domain in full, with the rest retrieved from reference TRBV5-6 and TRBJ1-4, is DAGVTQSPTHLIKTRGQQVTLRCSPKSGHDTVSWYQQALGQGPQFIFQYYEEEERQRGNFPDRFSGHQFPNYSSELNVNALLLGDSALYLCASSSRQTTNEKLFFGSGTQLSVL.

This chain uses TRBV9 with TRBJ2-7; the D gene is possibly TRBD1 (6 bases). Germline lookup yields CDR1 SGDLS and CDR2 YYNGEE. V was cut by 0 bases and J by 7 bases, with 14 bases left in between. The CDR3 runs 14 residues. The CDR3 DNA reads TGTGCCAGCAGCGTAGACCCCAGGGGCTCTGAGCAGTACTTC. As protein: CASSVDPRGSEQYF.

V and J are TRBV7-6 and TRBJ2-5; D might be TRBD1 (5 bases). The CDR3 sequence is 14 residues long. Trimming took off 2 bases at V and 0 bases at J, with 7 bases between the two ends. Germline-derived CDR1 and CDR2 are SGHVS and FNYEAQ. DNA for the CDR3: TGTGCCAGCAGCTTATCAGGGTACCAAGAGACCCAGTACTTC. Translated, it gives CASSLSGYQETQYF. The full variable domain, rest sourced from reference TRBV7-6 and TRBJ2-5, is GAGVSQSPRYKVTKRGQDVALRCDPISGHVSLYWYRQALGQGPEFLTYFNYEAQQDKSGLPNDRFSAERPEGSISTLTIQRTEQRDSAMYRCASSLSGYQETQYFGPGTRLLVL.

This clone was observed a few times. The J gene is TRBJ1-3, the V gene TRBV30, with TRBD1 matching 7 bases. CDR1 is GTSNPN and CDR2 is SVGIG in the germline V gene (reference sequence). CDR3 length: 14 amino acids. Trimming took 3 bases from V and 4 from J; bases not matched to a gene: 6. In DNA form, the CDR3 reads TGTGCCTGGAGGCCAAGGGGGCGCGGAAACACCATATATTTT. Its translation: CAWRPRGRGNTIYF.

J is TRBJ2-2 and V is TRBV11-3; 8 bases fit TRBD2. The V gene's germline CDR1 is SGHNT and CDR2 YENEEA. The CDR3 spans 15 residues. The trim removed 5 bases at V and 6 bases at J, leaving 8 bases unmatched. CDR3 DNA: TGTGCCAGCAGCAGGGGACTAGGGTCTGCCGGGGAGCTGTTTTTT. It encodes CASSRGLGSAGELFF.

This rearrangement joins TRBV29-1 to TRBJ1-4; D remains unclear. Germline V lookup: CDR1 SQVTM, CDR2 ANQGSEA. The CDR3 contains 13 residues. V was cut by 4 bases and J by 3 bases, with 9 bases left in between. CDR3 DNA: TGCAGCGTTGGAAAGACATCTAATGAAAAACTGTTTTTT. Translation: CSVGKTSNEKLFF.

V and J are TRBV2 and TRBJ1-2, with D perhaps matching TRBD1 (6 bases). Germline CDR1 SNHLY, CDR2 FYNNEI. This CDR3 spans 17 amino acids. The ends were cut back, 4 bases at V and 7 bases at J, with 25 bases in the middle. The DNA for the CDR3 is TGTGCCAGCAGTGTTTTGGGCACAGGGTCTCGTCTCGGTGGCTACACCTTC. It translates to CASSVLGTGSRLGGYTF. Complete variable domain (other parts from reference TRBV2 and TRBJ1-2): EPEVTQTPSHQVTQMGQEVILRCVPISNHLYFYWYRQILGQKVEFLVSFYNNEISEKSEIFDDQFSVERPDGSNFTLKIRSTKLEDSAMYFCASSVLGTGSRLGGYTFGSGTRLTVV.

J is TRBJ2-5 and V is TRBV2; 7 bases agree with TRBD1. This CDR3 region has 12 residues. J was trimmed by 2 bases and V by 6 bases; bases with no gene match: 0. Germline V gene data show CDR1 as SNHLY and CDR2 as FYNNEI. This CDR3 reads CASRQGQETQYF. For the CDR3, the DNA is TGTGCCAGCAGACAGGGGCAAGAGACCCAGTACTTC. Complete variable domain (other parts from reference TRBV2 and TRBJ2-5): EPEVTQTPSHQVTQMGQEVILRCVPISNHLYFYWYRQILGQKVEFLVSFYNNEISEKSEIFDDQFSVERPDGSNFTLKIRSTKLEDSAMYFCASRQGQETQYFGPGTRLLVL.

J is TRBJ2-5 and V is TRBV5-1, with D perhaps TRBD1 (5 bases). Between the trimmed V and J ends, which lost 4 bases and 2 bases, there was a span of 12 bases. Looked up from germline, CDR1 is SGHRS and CDR2 is YFSETQ. The CDR3 has 14 residues. The CDR3: CASSKDRTQETQYF. The DNA for the CDR3 is TGCGCCAGCAGCAAAGACAGAACGCAAGAGACCCAGTACTTC. Full variable domain (missing parts from reference TRBV5-1 and TRBJ2-5): KAGVTQTPRYLIKTRGQQVTLSCSPISGHRSVSWYQQTPGQGLQFLFEYFSETQRNKGNFPGRFSGRQFSNSRSEMNVSTLELGDSALYLCASSKDRTQETQYFGPGTRLLVL.

The V gene is TRBV9, the J gene TRBJ2-3; D uncertain. Trimming left V 1 base short and J 0 bases short, with 12 bases between. Per the germline V gene, CDR1 is SGDLS and CDR2 is YYNGEE. The CDR3 is 16 amino acids. CDR3 sequence: CASSVLGRTSTDTQYF. The DNA of the CDR3 is TGTGCCAGCAGCGTACTAGGAAGAACTAGCACAGATACGCAGTATTTT.

The V call is TRBV7-3, the J call TRBJ2-3, with D possibly being TRBD2 (5 bases). The V end lost 6 bases, the J end lost 2 bases, and 9 bases lay between the germline ends. Per the germline V gene, CDR1 is SGHTA and CDR2 is FQGTGA. The CDR3 runs to 13 residues. DNA of the CDR3: TGTGCCAGCAGGTCCGGGAACACAGATACGCAGTATTTT. Its protein is CASRSGNTDTQYF.

The chain has TRBV29-1 and TRBJ1-2; no clear D. The V end lost 1 base, the J end lost 4 bases, and 22 bases lay between the germline ends. CDR1 and CDR2 (germline): SQVTM, ANQGSEA. CDR3 size: 17 residues. The CDR3 DNA follows: TGCAGCGTTGAAGGTGTTAATTTTGGGAGGAAGGGCTATGGCTACACCTTC. Protein: CSVEGVNFGRKGYGYTF. Full variable domain (rest looked up from reference TRBV29-1 and TRBJ1-2): SAVISQKPSRDICQRGTSLTIQCQVDSQVTMMFWYRQQPGQSLTLIATANQGSEATYESGFVIDKFPISRPNLTFSTLTVSNMSPEDSSIYLCSVEGVNFGRKGYGYTFGSGTRLTVV.

The chain employs TRBV5-4 and TRBJ2-7; 7 bases map to TRBD1. V was clipped by 0 bases and J by 2 bases; unmatched bases: 5. The CDR3 runs 15 residues. CDR1 is SGHNT and CDR2 is YYREEE in the germline V gene (reference sequence). CDR3 nucleotides: TGTGCCAGCAGCTTGGACCAGGGGGTGGCCTACGAGCAGTACTTC. It specifies CASSLDQGVAYEQYF.

This rearrangement joins TRBV6-4 to TRBJ1-4; D perhaps matches TRBD1 (5 bases). CDR3 length: 13 residues. V lost 7 bases, J lost 8 bases, and 14 bases lay in between. Germline V gene lookup returns CDR1 MRHNA and CDR2 SNTAGT. CDR3 amino acids: CASNSRGWEKLFF. As DNA, the CDR3 is TGTGCCAGCAACTCAAGGGGTTGGGAAAAACTGTTTTTT.

The genes are TRBV30 and TRBJ2-3, with 10 positions matching TRBD1. Unmatched junction bases numbered 7, after V lost 5 bases and J lost 5 bases. This CDR3 comprises 14 residues. Germline V gives CDR1 GTSNPN, CDR2 SVGIG (reference sequence). Here the CDR3 DNA reads TGTGCCTGGGGGGACAGGGGTCAAGGAGATACGCAGTATTTT. It codes for CAWGDRGQGDTQYF. The full variable domain, rest sourced from reference TRBV30 and TRBJ2-3, is SQTIHQWPATLVQPVGSPLSLECTVEGTSNPNLYWYRQAAGRGLQLLFYSVGIGQISSEVPQNLSASRPQDRQFILSSKKLLLSDSGFYLCAWGDRGQGDTQYFGPGTRLTVL.

This chain connects TRBV7-8 to TRBJ1-5, with D uncertain. Per the germline V gene, CDR1 is SGHVS and CDR2 is FQNEAQ. V lost 3 bases and J lost 6, with 15 bases in between. The CDR3 has 15 amino acids. CDR3 DNA: TGTGCCAGCAGCTTGGGGAGTAAGGGTGGTCAGCCCCAGCATTTT. It codes for CASSLGSKGGQPQHF.

CDR3 protein: CASSAQGVGEQYF. The CDR3 DNA sequence: TGTGCCAGCAGCGCTCAGGGGGTAGGCGAGCAGTACTTC. The chain is built from TRBV2 and TRBJ2-7; 7 bases fit TRBD1. The CDR3 loop spans 13 amino acids. Germline V CDR1 and CDR2: SNHLY, FYNNEI. V dropped 6 bases and J dropped 6; count of bases not matched to a gene: 8.

By proportion, this clone is medium-sized. The V gene is TRBV10-1, the J gene TRBJ1-5; 7 bases fit TRBD1. Trimming at V came to 0 bases and at J to 11 bases, leaving 13 bases not matched to a gene. Germline lookup yields CDR1 WNHNN and CDR2 SYGVQD (reference sequence). CDR3 length equals 16 residues. This CDR3 is CASSESGTAWRPAQHF. CDR3 nucleotides: TGCGCCAGCAGTGAGTCCGGGACAGCCTGGAGGCCGGCCCAGCATTTT.

The gene calls are TRBV7-3 and TRBJ2-1, with TRBD2 identical over 15 bases. CDR1 is SGHTA and CDR2 is FQGTGA in the germline V gene. V dropped 6 bases and J dropped 5; count of bases not matched to a gene: 8. The CDR3 loop spans 17 amino acids. The CDR3 protein is CASSFLGTSGRNNEQFF. Here the CDR3 DNA reads TGTGCCAGCAGTTTCCTCGGGACTAGCGGGAGGAACAATGAGCAGTTCTTC.

The V and J genes are TRBV14 and TRBJ2-7, with 14 bases matching TRBD2. CDR1 and CDR2 from the germline V gene are SGHDN and FVKESK. V was clipped by 4 bases and J by 3 bases; unmatched bases: 2. The CDR3 extends over 15 amino acids. CDR3 region: CASSLGLAGVYEQYF. The DNA of the CDR3 is TGTGCCAGCAGCCTGGGACTAGCGGGAGTCTACGAGCAGTACTTC.

V gene TRBV6-5 combines with J gene TRBJ1-2, with 10 bases identical to TRBD1. Germline-derived CDR1 and CDR2 are MNHEY and SVGAGI. Losses at the gene ends were 6 bases for V and 3 bases for J; bases not matched to a gene: 7. The CDR3 length is 15 residues. The CDR3 loop is CASSARTGGDYGYTF. The CDR3 DNA reads TGTGCCAGCAGCGCTCGGACAGGGGGGGACTATGGCTACACCTTC.

Concerning this clone itself: A read error may account for a junction end that differs from germline. The rearrangement uses TRBV29-1 and TRBJ2-3; 8 nucleotides match TRBD1. Germline CDR1 and CDR2: SQVTM and ANQGSEA. The CDR3 spans 11 residues. The CDR3 region has the DNA TGCAGCGTTGAGACTGGGACAGGCCTTCAGTTT. It specifies CSVETGTGLQF.

The rearrangement joins TRBV2 to TRBJ1-2, with a weak D call TRBD1 (5 bases). The germline CDR1 and CDR2 sequences are SNHLY and FYNNEI. The CDR3 length is 16 residues. Trimming pared 4 bases from V and 8 bases from J, leaving 23 bases between. CDR3 nucleotide sequence: TGTGCCAGCAGTGCGGGGGTTCTAATCTCTCCTGGGGGCTACACCTTC. It is translated as CASSAGVLISPGGYTF.

This clone was counted once. The rearrangement joins TRBV11-2 to TRBJ1-1; possibly TRBD1 for D (6 bases). This CDR3 region has 12 residues. V was pared by 5 bases and J by 9 bases, with 13 bases between. Germline V gene lookup returns CDR1 SGHAT and CDR2 FQNNGV. The CDR3 is CASSRRGTKAFF. Written as DNA, the CDR3 is TGTGCCAGCAGCAGAAGGGGGACAAAAGCTTTCTTT.

For the CDR3, the DNA is TGTGCCAGTAGTACCAGGGTACAGGTATCAAATCAGCCCCAGCATTTT. Translating it yields CASSTRVQVSNQPQHF. This sequence joins TRBV19 and TRBJ1-5, with D tentatively TRBD1 (5 bases). CDR1 and CDR2 (germline): LNHDA, SQIVND (reference sequence). The CDR3 has 16 amino acids. V was clipped by 4 bases and J by 4 bases, with 17 bases between them.

The chain carries TRBV28 and TRBJ1-1; D call uncertain. This CDR3 region has 12 residues. Germline-derived CDR1 and CDR2 are MDHEN and SYDVKM. V gave up 6 bases and J gave up 11 bases, with 16 bases separating them. The CDR3 region is CASRTPQWHAFF. As DNA, the CDR3 is TGTGCCAGCAGAACACCACAGTGGCATGCTTTCTTT.

This clone was seen a single time. The V gene is TRBV19, the J gene TRBJ2-4; D perhaps matches TRBD2 (5 bases). This CDR3 is 15 amino acids long. The V and J ends lost 2 bases and 0 bases respectively, with 8 bases between them. The germline gives CDR1 LNHDA, CDR2 SQIVND (reference sequence). The CDR3 loop is CASSISGIAKNIQYF. CDR3 DNA: TGTGCCAGTAGTATATCCGGGATAGCCAAAAACATTCAGTACTTC.

Worth noting for this clone: The same CDR3 also results from other DNA sequences found in this sample. J is TRBJ2-7 and V is TRBV4-2, with 10 bases fitting TRBD2. V was clipped by 1 base and J by 0 bases; unmatched bases: 0. The CDR3 runs to 15 residues. Per germline, CDR1 LGHNA and CDR2 YNFKEQ. The CDR3 is CASSQASGSSYEQYF. In DNA, the CDR3 is TGTGCCAGCAGCCAAGCTAGCGGGAGCTCCTACGAGCAGTACTTC.

The rearrangement links TRBV4-3 to TRBJ1-6, with D tentatively TRBD1 (5 bases). V lost 4 bases and J lost 7, with 14 bases in between. Germline CDR1 reads LGHNA; CDR2 reads YSLEER. This CDR3 spans 15 amino acids. The CDR3: CASSPMTRGNSPLHF. In DNA, the CDR3 is TGCGCCAGCAGCCCGATGACAAGGGGAAATTCACCCCTCCACTTT.

This clone was detected only a few times. The rearrangement joins TRBV7-8 to TRBJ1-2; D is undetermined. Germline assignment: CDR1 SGHVS and CDR2 FQNEAQ. CDR3 length: 18 amino acids. V was cut by 2 bases and J by 6 bases, with 25 bases left in between. This CDR3 reads CASSLRIIGSRRFDGYTF. The CDR3 DNA reads TGTGCCAGCAGCTTAAGGATTATCGGGAGTCGACGGTTTGATGGCTACACCTTC.

The V gene is TRBV7-3, the J gene TRBJ2-1, with 9 bases matching TRBD2. Germline V gene lookup returns CDR1 SGHTA and CDR2 FQGTGA. V gave up 2 bases and J gave up 7 bases; unmatched junction bases: 6. This CDR3 spans 15 amino acids. The CDR3 reads CASSLGTSLGNEQFF. DNA for the CDR3: TGTGCCAGCAGCTTAGGGACTAGCCTGGGGAATGAGCAGTTCTTC.